This T cell receptor (beta chain) was observed in a study of T cell responses to AZD1222 COVID-19 vaccine. Broader study findings: The donor cohort was predominantly white British with a female majority, and clonal diversity may have been underestimated. Regions left unmutated in variants are reportedly the target of nearly half of spike-specific TCRs. AZD1222 recipients seropositive at baseline numbered only six or seven.

Worth noting for this clone: Its cognate antigen is unknown.

V was trimmed by 3 bases and J by 0 bases, leaving 16 bases between them. Germline V gene lookup returns CDR1 MNHNS and CDR2 SASEGT. The CDR3 consists of 17 residues. Repertoires were generated with immunoSEQ multiplex PCR, while TCRdb's copy carries only in-frame clones and drops some. The repertoire holds tens of thousands of clones, around 88% seen once, with over 9% in the top ten. The TCR originated in an adult in good health. The specimen comprised peripheral blood, sampled on day 0 of MenACWY control vaccination. The rearrangement joins TRBV6-1 to TRBJ2-3; a possible D gene is TRBD2 (7 bases). CDR3 nucleotides: TGTGCCAGCAGTGATAGAGGGGGGGCCCGAAGCACAGATACGCAGTATTTT. Encoded protein: CASSDRGGARSTDTQYF.